This entry lists 22 T cell receptor delta chains sequenced from one sample in a study of gammadelta T cells in human blood (dated by TCRdb to about 2020). To prepare the library, RT-PCR was applied. The listed sequencing device is Illumina MiSeq. For TCRdb, the public reads were processed anew by CATT, and duplicate DNA sequences were folded into one row. The sample profile shows fewer than 1,500 delta-chain clones; more than 6.5% of them were found once. The ten biggest clones cover around a tenth of the sample. The sequenced material came from non-Vgamma9Vdelta2 gamma-delta T cells from adult blood. Receptor source: a human donor.

This clone is categorized as medium-sized. The chain uses TRDV2 and TRDJ1; D may be TRDD2 (9 bases). The germline gives CDR1 GEAIGNYY, CDR2 EKD. CDR3 length: 22 residues. The germline V and J ends were trimmed by 3 bases and 0 bases, with 34 bases remaining between them. This chain's CDR3 is CACDSPSYASAGGLSYTDKLIF. The CDR3 region has the DNA TGTGCCTGTGACTCCCCTTCCTACGCGTCGGCTGGGGGACTATCGTACACCGATAAACTCATCTTT.

By share, this clone counts as large. Other DNA variants within this sample encode the same CDR3. The chain joins TRDV1 to TRDJ1; TRDD3 aligns across 8 bases. The CDR3 runs 15 residues. With 3 bases clipped from V and 4 bases from J, the junction kept 7 bases outside the gene matches. The germline CDR1 and CDR2 sequences are TSWWSYY and QGS. CDR3 in amino acids: CALGEGYWGLDKLIF. Here the CDR3 DNA reads TGTGCTCTTGGGGAGGGCTACTGGGGGCTCGATAAACTCATCTTT.

The rearrangement joins TRDV1 to TRDJ1; D uncertain. The CDR3 sequence is 16 residues long. V was shortened by 2 bases and J by 8 bases, with 21 bases between the two germline ends. The germline gives CDR1 TSWWSYY, CDR2 QGS. CDR3 in DNA: TGTGCTCTTGGGGAATCCTCCCGCTCGAGGTATGCCAAACTCATCTTT. This codes for CALGESSRSRYAKLIF.

Concerning this clone itself: At residue 19, the TCRdb protein and translated DNA are inconsistent; the protein given comes from the DNA. The V and J genes are TRDV1 and TRDJ1; 11 nucleotides align to TRDD3. Germline V CDR1 and CDR2: TSWWSYY, QGS. CDR3 length: 22 amino acids. V gave up 4 bases and J gave up 10 bases; unmatched junction bases: 32. CDR3 loop: CALGAIPFLRPYWGIAAGILIF. CDR3 coding DNA: TGTGCTCTTGGGGCAATACCCTTCCTACGCCCCTACTGGGGGATAGCCGCCGGTATACTCATCTTT.

By share of the sample, this clone is large. The genes are TRDV1 and TRDJ1, with D possibly TRDD3 on 6 matching bases. V dropped 1 base and J dropped 0 bases, with 21 bases sitting between them. This CDR3 has 19 amino acids. Germline V gives CDR1 TSWWSYY, CDR2 QGS. CDR3 in DNA: TGTGCTCTTGGGGAACATGAGAACGGCTGGGGCCCATACACCGATAAACTCATCTTT. Its translation is CALGEHENGWGPYTDKLIF.

Sample share makes this clone medium-sized (0.01 to 0.1%). This chain connects TRDV1 to TRDJ1, with 9 bases matching TRDD3. With V trimmed by 5 bases and J by 0 bases, 22 bases remained unmatched. This CDR3 comprises 21 residues. Germline V gene data show CDR1 as TSWWSYY and CDR2 as QGS. CDR3 nucleotides: TGTGCTCTTGGGACCCAGGGGATACGCGTATTGGTCAGCACGTACACCGATAAACTCATCTTT. It encodes CALGTQGIRVLVSTYTDKLIF.

This clone is judged medium-sized. The V and J genes are TRDV3 and TRDJ1; D may be TRDD2 (5 bases). Germline V CDR1 and CDR2: TVYSNPD, GDNSRS (reference sequence). V gave up 4 bases and J gave up 0 bases, with 21 bases separating them. The CDR3 length is 16 residues. CDR3 amino acids: CASPSILQPYTDKLIF. CDR3 nucleotides: TGTGCCTCCCCTTCTATACTCCAACCGTACACCGATAAACTCATCTTT.

This clone is judged medium-sized. The gene calls are TRDV2 and TRDJ1, with 8 positions matching TRDD3. Germline V gene data show CDR1 as GEAIGNYY and CDR2 as EKD. This CDR3 has 16 amino acids. V shed 1 base, J shed 2 bases, and the junction held 8 bases outside the gene matches. Written as DNA, the CDR3 is TGTGCCTGTGACACGATATGGGGGATCTATACCGATAAACTCATCTTT. This sequence encodes CACDTIWGIYTDKLIF.

The rearrangement uses TRDV1 and TRDJ1; D may match TRDD2 or TRDD3 (8 bases each). Looked up from germline, CDR1 is TSWWSYY and CDR2 is QGS. V was trimmed by 5 bases and J by 2 bases, leaving 33 bases between them. The CDR3 extends over 21 amino acids. This CDR3 is CALGSNFLRGGGLKRTDKLIF. The CDR3 nucleotides read TGTGCTCTTGGGTCAAACTTCCTACGCGGTGGGGGATTAAAACGTACCGATAAACTCATCTTT.

By share, this clone counts as medium-sized (0.01 to 0.1%). The rearrangement uses TRDV1 and TRDJ1; 10 bases are a match to TRDD3. Looked up from germline, CDR1 is TSWWSYY and CDR2 is QGS. The CDR3 runs to 22 residues. The J segment lost 0 bases and the V segment lost 1 base, leaving 20 bases of the junction unmatched. The CDR3 loop reads CALGEHLRGWYWGIRYTDKLIF. The CDR3 nucleotides are TGTGCTCTTGGGGAACACCTACGTGGGTGGTACTGGGGGATTCGTTACACCGATAAACTCATCTTT.

With regard to this clone: A much larger clone is a single base away; this may be a read error. The V call is TRDV1, the J call TRDJ1; 12 positions match TRDD3. With V trimmed by 0 bases and J by 5 bases, 34 bases remained unmatched. The CDR3 has 26 amino acids. Germline CDR1 and CDR2: TSWWSYY and QGS. Here the CDR3 reads CALGELGVVLSQYWGIPSPLHDKLIF. The CDR3 DNA reads TGTGCTCTTGGGGAACTAGGTGTCGTTCTCTCCCAGTACTGGGGGATACCTAGCCCGCTGCATGATAAACTCATCTTT.

The sample holds a few counts of this clone. The chain is built from TRDV3 and TRDJ1; 9 bases fit TRDD3. CDR1 TVYSNPD and CDR2 GDNSRS come from the germline V gene (reference sequence). The CDR3 runs 17 residues. The trim removed 2 bases at V and 0 bases at J, leaving 13 bases unmatched. The CDR3 loop is CAFPCTGGDRYTDKLIF. For the CDR3, the DNA is TGTGCCTTTCCTTGTACTGGGGGAGATAGATACACCGATAAACTCATCTTT.

On this clone: This may be a read error, as it is one base from a much larger clone. The chain is built from TRDV1 and TRDJ1, with D unresolved. The CDR3 consists of 15 residues. The germline gives CDR1 TSWWSYY, CDR2 QGS. V was cut by 3 bases and J by 1 base, with 12 bases left in between. The CDR3 is CALGEYAEFTDKLIF. Here the CDR3 DNA reads TGTGCTCTTGGGGAGTACGCCGAGTTCACCGATAAACTCATCTTT.

By frequency in the sample, this clone is large (0.1 to 1%). The chain joins TRDV2 to TRDJ1; TRDD3 agrees at 7 bases. From germline, CDR1 is GEAIGNYY and CDR2 EKD. The junction had 7 bases not matched to a gene; V was cut back by 1 base and J by 0 bases. There are 16 residues in the CDR3. The DNA for the CDR3 is TGTGCCTGTGACACTCTTTGGGGGACGCACACCGATAAACTCATCTTT. Its protein product is CACDTLWGTHTDKLIF.

By sample share, this clone is medium-sized. The chain has TRDV1 and TRDJ1; TRDD3 aligns across 10 bases. Trimming removed 2 bases from V and 2 bases from J; junction bases left unmatched: 14. Germline V gene data show CDR1 as TSWWSYY and CDR2 as QGS. The CDR3 is 19 amino acids. CDR3 amino acids: CALGEITYDGGYFTDKLIF. The CDR3 nucleotides are TGTGCTCTTGGGGAAATAACCTACGATGGGGGATACTTTACCGATAAACTCATCTTT.

In this sample, this clone is medium-sized. The V and J genes are TRDV1 and TRDJ1; D may be TRDD3 (6 bases). Germline CDR1 reads TSWWSYY; CDR2 reads QGS. The V end was cut by 5 bases, the J end by 0 bases, with 22 bases between. The CDR3 extends over 18 amino acids. In nucleotides, the CDR3 is TGTGCTCTTGGGAGAGGCCCATGGGGGGGAGAGAACACCGATAAACTCATCTTT. Translated: CALGRGPWGGENTDKLIF.

The V gene is TRDV1, the J gene TRDJ3; the match to TRDD3 covers 13 bases. V dropped 7 bases and J dropped 0; count of bases not matched to a gene: 24. The CDR3 consists of 25 residues. Looked up from germline, CDR1 is TSWWSYY and CDR2 is QGS. Written as DNA, the CDR3 is TGTGCTCTTGCTAGACTCCCAGACCTATTTACTGGGGGATACGCGAGCTCCTGGGACACCCGACAGATGTTTTTC. The encoded protein is CALARLPDLFTGGYASSWDTRQMFF.

This chain links TRDV1 with TRDJ1; 7 nucleotides line up with TRDD3. V dropped 0 bases and J dropped 2; count of bases not matched to a gene: 15. Per germline, CDR1 TSWWSYY and CDR2 QGS. The CDR3 spans 19 residues. The CDR3 DNA follows: TGTGCTCTTGGGGAACTCCCTACCCTGGGGATATGGTCAACCGATAAACTCATCTTT. As protein: CALGELPTLGIWSTDKLIF.

This clone appeared a few times. This chain uses TRDV3 with TRDJ1; D gene ambiguous. Germline V gene data show CDR1 as TVYSNPD and CDR2 as GDNSRS (reference sequence). The length of the CDR3 is 17 residues. Trimming removed 1 base from V and 0 bases from J, with 21 bases in between. For the CDR3, the DNA is TGTGCCTTTACGCCCCCATGGTCCCACCCTGACACCGATAAACTCATCTTT. This gives the protein CAFTPPWSHPDTDKLIF.

This clone is medium-sized by share. This sequence joins TRDV1 and TRDJ1; the D call may be TRDD2 or TRDD3 (8 bases each). This CDR3 region has 22 residues. In germline, CDR1 is TSWWSYY, CDR2 QGS. V lost 4 bases to trimming and J lost 2 bases, with 35 bases between them. DNA for the CDR3: TGTGCTCTTGGGGGACTCTACTTCCTACGCGGTGGGGGATTAAAACGTACCGATAAACTCATCTTT. This encodes CALGGLYFLRGGGLKRTDKLIF.

In this sample, this clone is medium-sized. This chain links TRDV1 with TRDJ1, with 7 bases that match TRDD3. This CDR3 has 20 residues. With V trimmed by 4 bases and J by 2 bases, 22 bases remained unmatched. Germline V CDR1 and CDR2: TSWWSYY, QGS. This CDR3 reads CALGADSRLAGGPKTDKLIF. Written as DNA, the CDR3 is TGTGCTCTTGGGGCTGATTCCCGCCTGGCTGGGGGCCCCAAGACCGATAAACTCATCTTT.

This clone is labeled as large (0.1 to 1%). The chain has TRDV1 and TRDJ3; weak D call: TRDD2 (5 bases). The CDR3 length is 27 residues. V lost 1 base and J 0 bases, leaving 37 bases between the germline ends. CDR1 is TSWWSYY, CDR2 QGS, per germline. The DNA of the CDR3 is TGTGCTCTTGGGGAACCCAAACCCTACGACCTTAAAAGTCCGTTGGTACTTGGCTCCTGGGACACCCGACAGATGTTTTTC. Its protein is CALGEPKPYDLKSPLVLGSWDTRQMFF.